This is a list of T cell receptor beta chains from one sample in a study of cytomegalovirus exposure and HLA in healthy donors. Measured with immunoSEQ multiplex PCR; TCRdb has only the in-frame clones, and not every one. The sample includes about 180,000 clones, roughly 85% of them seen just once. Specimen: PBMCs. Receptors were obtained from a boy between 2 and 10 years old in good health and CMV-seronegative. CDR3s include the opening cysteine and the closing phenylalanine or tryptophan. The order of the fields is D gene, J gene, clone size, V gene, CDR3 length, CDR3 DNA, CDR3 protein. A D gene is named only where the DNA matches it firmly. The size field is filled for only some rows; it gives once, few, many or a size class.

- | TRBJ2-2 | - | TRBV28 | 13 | TGTGCCAGCAGCCTAGACCCCACAGGGGAGCTGTTTTTT | CASSLDPTGELFF
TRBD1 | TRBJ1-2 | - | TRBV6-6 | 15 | TGTGCCAGCAGTTACACCGGGACAGCTAACTATGGCTACACCTTC | CASSYTGTANYGYTF
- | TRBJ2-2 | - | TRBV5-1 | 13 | TGCGCCAGCAGCTTGCGGGTGGACGGGGAGCTGTTTTTT | CASSLRVDGELFF
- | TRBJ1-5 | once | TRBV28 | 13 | TGTGCCAGCAGTCCCCCCCCTCGTCAGCCCCAGCATTTT | CASSPPPRQPQHF
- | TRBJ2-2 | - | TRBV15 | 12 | TGTGCCACCAGCAGACAAGCAGGGGAGCTGTTTTTT | CATSRQAGELFF
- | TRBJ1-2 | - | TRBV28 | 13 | TGTGCCAGCAGTTTATTTTATGACTATGGCTACACCTTC | CASSLFYDYGYTF
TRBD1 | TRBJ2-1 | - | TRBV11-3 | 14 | TGTGCCAGCAGCCCCCGGGACAGGAACAATGAGCAGTTCTTC | CASSPRDRNNEQFF
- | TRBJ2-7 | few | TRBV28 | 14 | TGTGCCAGCAGTTCTGCACTGATTTTCTACGAGCAGTACTTC | CASSSALIFYEQYF
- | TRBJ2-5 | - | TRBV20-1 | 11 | TGCAGTTCCCTGAGAGAAGAGACCCAGTACTTC | CSSLREETQYF
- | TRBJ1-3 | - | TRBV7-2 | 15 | TGTGCCAGCGGGTGGGGCAGTAACTCTGGAAACACCATATATTTT | CASGWGSNSGNTIYF
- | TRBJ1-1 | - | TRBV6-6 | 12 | TGTGCCTCCACATCACAGCACACTGAAGCTTTCTTT | CASTSQHTEAFF
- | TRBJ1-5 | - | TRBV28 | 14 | TGTGCCAGCATAAGGGCGGGGGGCAATCAGCCCCAGCATTTT | CASIRAGGNQPQHF
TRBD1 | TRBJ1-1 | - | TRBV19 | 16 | TGTGCCAGTAGTCCAGGAGGGACAGGGGATTTGCCTGAAGCTTTCTTT | CASSPGGTGDLPEAFF
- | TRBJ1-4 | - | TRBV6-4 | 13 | TGTGCCAGCACGAAAGGGGAGGTGGAAAAACTGTTTTTT | CASTKGEVEKLFF
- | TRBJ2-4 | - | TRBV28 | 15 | TGTGCCAGCAGTTTTCAGGGGCCGGGCAAAAACATTCAGTACTTC | CASSFQGPGKNIQYF
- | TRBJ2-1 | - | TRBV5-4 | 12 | TGTGCCAGCAGCCAAGCGGACAATGAGCAGTTCTTC | CASSQADNEQFF
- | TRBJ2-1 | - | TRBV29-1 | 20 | TGCAGCGTTGAAGACCTCGTGGCTAGCTCCCCTTTCAGCTCCTACAATGAGCAGTTCTTC | CSVEDLVASSPFSSYNEQFF
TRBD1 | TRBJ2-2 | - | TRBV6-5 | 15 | TGTGCCAGCAGTTCCGGGACAGGGAACACCGGGGAGCTGTTTTTT | CASSSGTGNTGELFF
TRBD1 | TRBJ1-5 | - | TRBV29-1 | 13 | TGCAGCGTGGAGACAGGGGGGGATCAGCCCCAGCATTTT | CSVETGGDQPQHF
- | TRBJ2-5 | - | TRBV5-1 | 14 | TGCGCCAGCAGCTTGGATCCAGAGCGAGAGACCCAGTACTTC | CASSLDPERETQYF
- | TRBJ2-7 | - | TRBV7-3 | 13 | TGTGCCAGCAGCTTAACCAGGGATAGCGAGCAGTACTTC | CASSLTRDSEQYF
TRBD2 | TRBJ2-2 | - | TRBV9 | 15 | TGTGCCAGCAGCGTGAGCGGGGTGAACACCGGGGAGCTGTTTTTT | CASSVSGVNTGELFF
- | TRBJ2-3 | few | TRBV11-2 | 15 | TGTGCCAGCAGCTTAGTTGCGGGCGGCACAGATACGCAGTATTTT | CASSLVAGGTDTQYF
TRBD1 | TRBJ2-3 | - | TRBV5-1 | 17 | TGCGCCAGCAGCCTCCCCCCCGGGACAGGGGGAACAGATACGCAGTATTTT | CASSLPPGTGGTDTQYF
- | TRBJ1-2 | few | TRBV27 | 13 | TGTGCCAGCAGTTTCCGGGGGGCCAATGGCTACACCTTC | CASSFRGANGYTF
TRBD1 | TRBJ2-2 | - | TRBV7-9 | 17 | TGTGCCAGCAGCTCCCCTTCACGGACAGGGGCTAGGGGGGAGCTGTTTTTT | CASSSPSRTGARGELFF
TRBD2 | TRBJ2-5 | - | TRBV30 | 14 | TGTGCCTGGACTAGCGGGGGCCCCGAAGAGACCCAGTACTTC | CAWTSGGPEETQYF
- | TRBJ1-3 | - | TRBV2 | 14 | TGTGCCAGCAGTGCCCCATCCTCTGGAAACACCATATATTTT | CASSAPSSGNTIYF
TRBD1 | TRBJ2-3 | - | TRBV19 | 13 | TGTGCCAGCACCGAGGGGGCTACAGATACGCAGTATTTT | CASTEGATDTQYF
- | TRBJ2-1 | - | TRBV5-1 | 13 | TGCGCCAGCAGCTTGGGGACAGTCAATGAGCAGTTCTTC | CASSLGTVNEQFF
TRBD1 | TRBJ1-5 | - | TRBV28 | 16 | TGTGCCAGCAGTGGGAACGACAGGGTTCGCAATCAGCCCCAGCATTTT | CASSGNDRVRNQPQHF
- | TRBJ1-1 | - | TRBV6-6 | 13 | TGTGCCACTATGGGCACCGGGAACACTGAAGCTTTCTTT | CATMGTGNTEAFF
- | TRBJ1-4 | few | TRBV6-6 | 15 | TGTGCCAGCAGTTCGGCGGGGGAAGGGTATGAAAAACTGTTTTTT | CASSSAGEGYEKLFF
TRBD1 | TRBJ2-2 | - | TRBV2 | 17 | TGTGCCAGCAGTCACCACTCGGACAGGGCGGACACCGGGGAGCTGTTTTTT | CASSHHSDRADTGELFF
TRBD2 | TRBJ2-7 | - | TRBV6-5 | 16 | TGTGCCAGCAGTTACTCGAAAAGTCCGACGGGAGGCGAGCAGTACTTC | CASSYSKSPTGGEQYF
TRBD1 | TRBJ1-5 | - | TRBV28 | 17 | TGTGCCAGCAACCAACTTCCGGGACAGACTTACAATCAGCCCCAGCATTTT | CASNQLPGQTYNQPQHF